One and the same sample provided the 16 T cell receptor beta chains below, sequenced in a study of blood T cell repertoires in COVID-19. Repertoires were generated with immunoSEQ multiplex PCR, while TCRdb's copy carries only in-frame clones and drops some. The sample includes about 180,000 clones, about 81% of them seen just once. The sequenced sample consisted of peripheral blood. The source is a woman aged 80 or older with COVID-19, enrolled during active disease.

This chain joins TRBV19 and TRBJ2-2; D might be TRBD2 (7 bases). The CDR3 covers 13 residues. Deletions cut 6 bases from V and 6 bases from J, with 11 bases between. The germline CDR1 and CDR2 sequences are LNHDA and SQIVND (reference sequence). The CDR3, as DNA: TGTGCCAGTAGGGGGAGGGGGGCCGGGGAGCTGTTTTTT. It codes for CASRGRGAGELFF. Full variable domain (remainder filled in from reference TRBV19 and TRBJ2-2): DGGITQSPKYLFRKEGQNVTLSCEQNLNHDAMYWYRQDPGQGLRLIYYSQIVNDFQKGDIAEGYSVSREKKESFPLTVTSAQKNPTAFYLCASRGRGAGELFFGEGSRLTVL.

V usage is TRBV4-3 and J usage is TRBJ1-1; 8 bases are shared with TRBD1. The CDR3 has 18 amino acids. Germline V gene data show CDR1 as LGHNA and CDR2 as YSLEER. Trimming at V came to 3 bases and at J to 0 bases, leaving 12 bases not matched to a gene. Written as DNA, the CDR3 is TGCGCCAGCAGCCATACAGGGGGGCGGCTTTTAATGAACACTGAAGCTTTCTTT. Its protein product is CASSHTGGRLLMNTEAFF.

V gene TRBV7-8 combines with J gene TRBJ2-2, with 11 bases aligning to TRBD2. The V and J ends lost 7 bases and 5 bases, in that order; junction bases with no gene match: 6. The CDR3 has 15 residues. Germline V CDR1 and CDR2: SGHVS, FQNEAQ. CDR3 in amino acids: CASTPSSGRTGELFF. CDR3 bases: TGTGCCAGCACCCCCTCTAGCGGGAGGACCGGGGAGCTGTTTTTT.

The chain recombines TRBV27 with TRBJ2-7, with unresolved D. Germline CDR1 and CDR2: MNHEY and SMNVEV (reference sequence). V was shortened by 0 bases and J by 5 bases, with 14 bases between the two germline ends. This CDR3 has 15 amino acids. The CDR3 loop reads CASSLSPESIHEQYF. CDR3 bases: TGTGCCAGCAGTTTATCCCCCGAGAGTATCCACGAGCAGTACTTC.

V and J are TRBV9 and TRBJ2-1, with 11 bases aligning to TRBD2. The CDR3 is 18 residues long. Germline loops: CDR1 SGDLS, CDR2 YYNGEE. Trimming at V came to 3 bases and at J to 1 base, leaving 9 bases not matched to a gene. The CDR3 coding sequence is TGTGCCAGCAGCGGCTCAGGACTAGCGGGCGGTTCCTACAATGAGCAGTTCTTC. Amino acid sequence: CASSGSGLAGGSYNEQFF.

The chain couples TRBV9 to TRBJ2-5; 7 nucleotides line up with TRBD1. Germline V gene data show CDR1 as SGDLS and CDR2 as YYNGEE. The CDR3 has 15 residues. With V trimmed by 4 bases and J by 4 bases, 10 bases remained unmatched. Here the CDR3 DNA reads TGTGCCAGCAGCACCCGACAGGGTCCCCCAGAGACCCAGTACTTC. Its translation is CASSTRQGPPETQYF.

This clone occurred a few times. The V gene is TRBV7-8, the J gene TRBJ1-2; D possibly corresponds to TRBD1 (5 bases). This CDR3 has 13 residues. Trimming removed 0 bases from V and 6 bases from J, with 8 bases in between. Germline V gene lookup returns CDR1 SGHVS and CDR2 FQNEAQ. The CDR3 DNA reads as TGTGCCAGCAGCTTAGCAGGGACTCATGGCTACACCTTC. Translation gives CASSLAGTHGYTF.

The V call is TRBV27, the J call TRBJ2-1; TRBD2 might be the D (5 bases). The V gene's germline CDR1 is MNHEY and CDR2 SMNVEV (reference sequence). V was shortened by 1 base and J by 2 bases, with 6 bases between the two germline ends. The CDR3 length is 14 residues. CDR3 amino acids: CASSLLEAYNEQFF. DNA of the CDR3: TGTGCCAGCAGTTTATTGGAGGCCTACAATGAGCAGTTCTTC.

V and J are TRBV7-9 and TRBJ2-5; D is unresolved. V dropped 0 bases and J dropped 1 base, with 6 bases sitting between them. Germline CDR1 and CDR2: SEHNR and FQNEAQ (reference sequence). The CDR3 covers 14 residues. This CDR3 reads CASSLATGQETQYF. Written as DNA, the CDR3 is TGTGCCAGCAGCTTAGCCACTGGCCAAGAGACCCAGTACTTC.

The genes are TRBV7-6 and TRBJ2-3, with D perhaps matching TRBD2 (5 bases). V lost 3 bases, J lost 6 bases, and 7 bases lay in between. CDR3 length: 12 amino acids. CDR1 and CDR2 (germline): SGHVS, FNYEAQ. CDR3 sequence: CASSFRGDTQYF. The CDR3 nucleotides read TGTGCCAGCAGCTTCCGCGGGGATACGCAGTATTTT.

This clone turned up a few times. This sequence joins TRBV4-1 and TRBJ2-7; 8 bases are shared with TRBD2. V trimming: 1 base; J trimming: 3 bases; junction bases outside the gene matches: 8. The CDR3 runs 16 residues. Germline V lookup: CDR1 MGHRA, CDR2 YSYEKL. In DNA, the CDR3 is TGCGCCAGCAGCCAAGTCCCGAATAGCGGGATCTACGAGCAGTACTTC. Its translation: CASSQVPNSGIYEQYF.

The rearrangement links TRBV28 to TRBJ1-2, with no clear D. This CDR3 has 14 amino acids. V was trimmed by 4 bases and J by 5 bases, leaving 14 bases between them. Germline V gene data show CDR1 as MDHEN and CDR2 as SYDVKM. The CDR3 DNA follows: TGTGCCAGCAGTTCGACTGCTTCTCCTTATGGCTACACCTTC. This gives the protein CASSSTASPYGYTF.

The CDR3 DNA sequence: TGCGCCAGCAGCTCAGCGGGGGTTAGGCGTGAGACCCAGTACTTC. Its protein product is CASSSAGVRRETQYF. The gene calls are TRBV5-1 and TRBJ2-5; 8 bases agree with TRBD2. The CDR3 is 15 residues long. The J segment lost 5 bases and the V segment lost 3 bases, leaving 9 bases of the junction unmatched. Germline V gene data show CDR1 as SGHRS and CDR2 as YFSETQ.

J is TRBJ1-5 and V is TRBV19; D perhaps matches TRBD1 (5 bases). Trimming took off 7 bases at V and 7 bases at J, with 20 bases between the two ends. Germline CDR1 LNHDA, CDR2 SQIVND (reference sequence). The CDR3 is 15 residues long. Written as DNA, the CDR3 is TGTGCCAGTACCACTCGGGCGCAGGGCGGCCAGCCCCAGCATTTT. Translation: CASTTRAQGGQPQHF.

The rearrangement links TRBV19 to TRBJ2-7; TRBD1 is a possible D gene (6 bases). Germline V CDR1 and CDR2: LNHDA, SQIVND (reference sequence). V was trimmed by 5 bases and J by 0 bases, leaving 11 bases between them. The CDR3 runs 14 residues. The CDR3 coding sequence is TGTGCCAGTAGTTACGGCAGGGGCTCCTACGAGCAGTACTTC. Its translation: CASSYGRGSYEQYF.

V gene TRBV12-5 combines with J gene TRBJ1-3, with D hard to call. This CDR3 contains 17 residues. CDR1 is LGHNT and CDR2 is FRNRAP in the germline V gene. V was cut by 6 bases and J by 4 bases, with 22 bases left in between. The CDR3 DNA follows: TGTGCTAGTGGCAGATTCACCTCCGCATCGCCCGGAAACACCATATATTTT. It specifies CASGRFTSASPGNTIYF.